This T cell receptor (beta chain) was retrieved from a study of T-cell memory formation after mild COVID-19. The CDR3 runs to 13 residues. Deletions cut 6 bases from V and 2 bases from J, with 11 bases between. Germline lookup yields CDR1 MDHEN and CDR2 SYDVKM. cDNA libraries for TCR alpha and TCR beta, carrying sample barcodes and UMIs, came from 5'RACE with constant-segment primers. TCRdb re-called the 5' RACE reads through MiXCR, storing one row per CDR3 protein. Of 250,000 to 350,000 distinct CDR3 sequences in the sample, 19% were seen once. About this clonotype: What it binds is not known.

Whole-study results and caveats: Memory from before infection featured some responding clones, which suggests cross-reactive memory joined. Contracting clones, day 15 to 85, had balanced CD4/CD8, and later expanders favored CD4+.

The V call is TRBV28, the J call TRBJ2-7; the D gene is possibly TRBD1 (5 bases). The specimen was PBMCs or a T cell subset sorted from them (not recorded which). This sequence was found in a man aged 18-30 years who had mild COVID-19 (a few samples of this study predate the infection). Cell type and time point are not known. The CDR3 here is CASSPPQAYEQYF. CDR3 DNA: TGTGCCAGCAGCCCTCCACAGGCCTACGAGCAGTACTTC.